This T cell receptor (beta chain) was observed in a study of T-cell reconstitution after alpha-beta-depleted transplantation in children. Overall study results and limits: Roughly two months post-transplant, alpha-beta T cells reportedly originated from several hundred graft clones that had expanded. Recipient T cells and thymic progenitors that survived gave rise to the high TCRbeta diversity observed at day 60 in some patients. Most T-cell counts and diversity one year after the transplant came from T cells that were newly produced.

This clonotype showed up just a few times. The target antigen is unknown. The CDR3 is 15 amino acids. CDR1 and CDR2 from the germline V gene are SGHAT and FQNNGV. The V end lost 2 bases, the J end lost 2 bases, and 12 bases lay between the germline ends. TCRbeta library construction was performed incorporating unique molecular identifiers. Via MiXCR, TCRdb re-called the PCR reads, giving one row per CDR3 protein. The sample holds hundreds of thousands of distinct CDR3 sequences, 10% to 15% seen once. The input for sequencing was PBMCs, mostly from graft donor cells, taken 360 days after TCRalphabeta/CD19-depleted stem cell transplant. The receptor was isolated from a male patient between 5 and 17 years old who had a stem cell transplant for acute myeloid leukemia, so the T cells may come from the graft donor. The gene calls are TRBV11-2 and TRBJ2-5; D is possibly TRBD2 (6 bases). The DNA for the CDR3 is TGTGCCAGCAGCTTACCCCTAGCGTTGCAAGAGACCCAGTACTTC. Translation gives CASSLPLALQETQYF.